Listed here are 32 T cell receptor beta chains from one sample, sequenced in a study of response to subunit inactivated influenza vaccine. TCRdb ran MiXCR on the RT-PCR reads and lists one entry per CDR3 protein. The table lists 290,000 or so distinct CDR3 sequences, 22% of them singletons. Sequences were derived from PBMCs from blood, sampled about 19 months after vaccination. The origin of the receptors is a man between 50 and 70 years old who received an inactivated influenza vaccine.

This clonotype has only a few counts. The chain links TRBV12-3 or TRBV12-4 to TRBJ1-6, with 8 bases identical to TRBD1. Trimming cost V 3 bases and J 7 bases; bases outside gene matches: 5. The CDR3 totals 15 residues. The CDR3 bases are TGTGCCAGCAGTTTTAGGGACAGGTCAAATTCACCCCTCCACTTT. The encoded protein is CASSFRDRSNSPLHF.

This clonotype was picked up a small number of times. This chain links TRBV20-1 with TRBJ1-2; TRBD1 aligns across 7 bases. This CDR3 spans 15 amino acids. Germline CDR1 DFQATT, CDR2 SNEGSKA (reference sequence). J was trimmed by 4 bases and V by 5 bases; bases with no gene match: 13. CDR3: CSAGSGQDRGYGYTF. The CDR3 bases are TGCAGTGCTGGTAGTGGACAGGACCGGGGCTATGGCTACACCTTC.

To note about this clonotype: Germline is not matched at one junction end, which may reflect a read error. The chain uses TRBV28 and TRBJ1-2, with a tentative D call TRBD1 (6 bases). Germline assignment: CDR1 MDHEN and CDR2 SYDVKM. CDR3 length: 17 residues. In DNA, the CDR3 is TGTGCCAGCAGTCCGACGGGGGCGCGAACGGTGGGATGGGGCTTCACCTTC. The encoded protein is CASSPTGARTVGWGFTF.

The V and J genes are TRBV12-3 or TRBV12-4 and TRBJ1-2; D not resolved. The V end was cut by 6 bases, the J end by 4 bases, with 24 bases between. The CDR3 length is 17 residues. As DNA, the CDR3 is TGTGCCAGCAGCTTGGTTTCCTCCGGGTATACCCCCTATGGCTACACCTTC. Amino acid sequence: CASSLVSSGYTPYGYTF.

The chain combines TRBV23-1 with TRBJ2-3; 9 bases are a match to TRBD1. TRBV23-1 is designated an ORF whose function remains uncertain. The CDR3 has 20 amino acids. Trimming removed 4 bases from V and 0 bases from J; junction bases left unmatched: 17. The CDR3 region is CASSPLTGGTNSLSTDTQYF. The CDR3 bases are TGCGCCAGCAGTCCCCTGACAGGGGGTACAAACTCTCTAAGCACAGATACGCAGTATTTT.

The rearrangement uses TRBV18 and TRBJ2-3; D tentatively fits TRBD1 or TRBD2 (5 bases each). Per germline, CDR1 KGHSH and CDR2 LQKENI. The CDR3 has 16 amino acids. The ends were cut back, 2 bases at V and 4 bases at J, with 16 bases in the middle. In nucleotides, the CDR3 is TGTGCCAGCTCACCAGTACCGGGGCGACCCGCAGATACGCAGTATTTT. Its protein product is CASSPVPGRPADTQYF.

This clonotype was found a few times. The V and J genes are TRBV5-1 and TRBJ2-5; a weak D match, TRBD2 (5 bases). Germline-derived CDR1 and CDR2 are SGHRS and YFSETQ. V was trimmed by 7 bases and J by 5 bases, leaving 12 bases between them. This CDR3 is built from 12 residues. CDR3 in DNA: TGCGCCAGCGGGGAGATCGGGGAGACCCAGTACTTC. Translated, it gives CASGEIGETQYF.

This clonotype appeared many times. The rearrangement links TRBV5-1 to TRBJ1-1, with 10 bases matching TRBD1. Germline loops: CDR1 SGHRS, CDR2 YFSETQ. The junction had 6 bases not matched to a gene; V was cut back by 4 bases and J by 0 bases. The CDR3 sequence is 16 residues long. The CDR3 region has the DNA TGCGCCAGCAGCAACGGGGACAGGGGAATGAACACTGAAGCTTTCTTT. Translated: CASSNGDRGMNTEAFF.

This clonotype was counted a few times. V is TRBV4-1 and J is TRBJ1-2, with D perhaps matching TRBD1 (5 bases). Trimming left V 3 bases short and J 2 bases short, with 19 bases between. CDR3 length equals 17 residues. CDR1 and CDR2 (germline): MGHRA, YSYEKL. CDR3 region: CASSHRTPSGANYGYTF. As DNA, the CDR3 is TGCGCCAGCAGCCATCGCACACCGTCTGGGGCAAACTATGGCTACACCTTC.

This clonotype was recorded at least ten times. The chain joins TRBV7-9 to TRBJ2-1; 7 bases agree with TRBD2. V was pared by 1 base and J by 3 bases, with 9 bases of the junction left unmatched. Germline loops: CDR1 SEHNR, CDR2 FQNEAQ (reference sequence). The CDR3 totals 17 residues. In DNA form, the CDR3 reads TGTGCCAGCAGCTTAGGTCGGGGCGGGGGAAGCTACAATGAGCAGTTCTTC. Encoded protein: CASSLGRGGGSYNEQFF.

This clonotype was seen ten or more times. The chain couples TRBV7-2 to TRBJ1-2, with unresolved D. The CDR3 loop spans 16 amino acids. Deletions cut 5 bases from V and 4 bases from J, with 20 bases between. Germline-derived CDR1 and CDR2 are SGHTA and FQGNSA. The CDR3 sequence is CASSPLQWTDFYGYTF. CDR3 in DNA: TGTGCCAGCAGCCCCCTCCAATGGACGGATTTCTATGGCTACACCTTC.

This clonotype was detected a few times. This chain's CDR3 is CSARGVGGYTF. CDR3 bases: TGCAGTGCTAGAGGAGTGGGTGGCTACACCTTC. The rearrangement uses TRBV20-1 and TRBJ1-2; D unclear. Germline loops: CDR1 DFQATT, CDR2 SNEGSKA (reference sequence). V was shortened by 1 base and J by 7 bases, with 7 bases between the two germline ends. This CDR3 comprises 11 residues.

The chain recombines TRBV7-9 with TRBJ1-2; the D gene is possibly TRBD1 (6 bases). Trimming left V 5 bases short and J 7 bases short, with 14 bases between. CDR3 size: 13 residues. CDR1 is SEHNR and CDR2 is FQNEAQ in the germline V gene (reference sequence). CDR3 region: CASSQVGAPGYTF. The CDR3 coding sequence is TGTGCCAGCAGCCAAGTGGGGGCGCCTGGCTACACCTTC.

Concerning this clonotype itself: A junction end diverges from the germline sequence, so it may reflect a read error. Written as DNA, the CDR3 is TGCAGCGTTGAATTGGGGGTGGACACTAAAGCTTTCTTT. The encoded protein is CSVELGVDTKAFF. The chain recombines TRBV29-1 with TRBJ1-1; D is possibly TRBD1 (5 bases). The germline CDR1 and CDR2 sequences are SQVTM and ANQGSEA. CDR3 length: 13 amino acids.

The table lists this clonotype with a few counts. The chain links TRBV3-1 to TRBJ2-1; D is undetermined. CDR1 is LGHDT, CDR2 YNNKEL, per germline (reference sequence). With 3 bases removed from V and 9 bases from J, the gap between germline ends came to 12 bases. The CDR3 has 13 residues. The CDR3 region is CASSQADGREQFF. CDR3 sequence (DNA): TGTGCCAGCAGCCAGGCTGACGGGCGTGAGCAGTTCTTC.

This clonotype was observed a few times. This chain joins TRBV5-1 and TRBJ2-7, with D perhaps being TRBD1 or TRBD2 (5 bases each). Trimming removed 3 bases from V and 5 bases from J, with 12 bases in between. This CDR3 has 13 residues. The germline gives CDR1 SGHRS, CDR2 YFSETQ. DNA for the CDR3: TGCGCCAGCAGCTCCGGGGCCAACAACGAGCAGTACTTC. Its protein is CASSSGANNEQYF.

The chain carries TRBV12-3 or TRBV12-4 and TRBJ1-3; D remains ambiguous. The V end was cut by 6 bases, the J end by 4 bases, with 10 bases between. CDR3 length: 13 amino acids. The CDR3 region has the DNA TGTGCCAGCAGGACTCTCCGCGGAAACACCATATATTTT. Its translation: CASRTLRGNTIYF.

V is TRBV12-3 or TRBV12-4 and J is TRBJ1-5; D gene uncertain. Trimming took off 6 bases at V and 3 bases at J, with 9 bases between the two ends. The CDR3 loop spans 13 amino acids. DNA for the CDR3: TGTGCCAGCAGCCGCCTGGTCAATCAGCCCCAGCATTTT. Its protein product is CASSRLVNQPQHF.

In this sample, this clonotype turned up a few times. The chain employs TRBV5-4 and TRBJ2-1, with 10 positions matching TRBD2. This CDR3 has 15 residues. Losses at the gene ends were 2 bases for V and 4 bases for J; bases not matched to a gene: 3. From germline, CDR1 is SGHNT and CDR2 YYREEE (reference sequence). This CDR3 reads CASSFGLAVYNEQFF. CDR3 DNA sequence: TGTGCCAGCAGCTTCGGACTAGCGGTGTACAATGAGCAGTTCTTC.

J is TRBJ1-2 and V is TRBV11-2; TRBD1 is a possible D gene (5 bases). CDR3 size: 17 residues. Trimming pared 5 bases from V and 7 bases from J, leaving 26 bases between. Looked up from germline, CDR1 is SGHAT and CDR2 is FQNNGV. CDR3 DNA: TGTGCCAGCAGCCCTACAGGTCGGGGGTCCCGGTTAGGTGGCTACACCTTC. It is translated as CASSPTGRGSRLGGYTF.

This clonotype was detected only a few times. The CDR3 coding sequence is TGTGCCAGCAGAATAGGGGTATCTGGGGCCAACGTCCTGACTTTC. It specifies CASRIGVSGANVLTF. The chain links TRBV6-2 or TRBV6-3 to TRBJ2-6; a weak D match, TRBD1 (5 bases). Germline V gene lookup returns CDR1 MNHEY and CDR2 SVGEGT. V was shortened by 6 bases and J by 1 base, with 10 bases between the two germline ends. The CDR3 extends over 15 amino acids.

This clonotype was seen a handful of times. The V gene is TRBV18, the J gene TRBJ2-5; D assignment may be TRBD1 or TRBD2 (5 bases each). CDR1 KGHSH and CDR2 LQKENI come from the germline V gene. The CDR3 totals 15 residues. The V gene lost 6 bases and the J gene lost 2 bases, with 16 bases spanning the gap. The CDR3 sequence is CASSPIQGVQETQYF. The CDR3 region has the DNA TGTGCCAGCTCTCCCATTCAGGGAGTACAAGAGACCCAGTACTTC.

This clonotype was detected a few times. V and J are TRBV7-8 and TRBJ1-1; maybe TRBD1 (5 bases). Trimming removed 1 base at V and 7 bases at J, with 16 bases between. CDR1 is SGHVS, CDR2 FQNEAQ, per germline. The CDR3 length is 15 residues. DNA for the CDR3: TGTGCCAGCAGCTTAGAGTTTCGCGGGGGTTTTGAAGCTTTCTTT. It codes for CASSLEFRGGFEAFF.

The chain couples TRBV4-1 to TRBJ2-7, with D uncertain. The CDR3 sequence is 15 residues long. The V end was cut by 0 bases, the J end by 0 bases, with 9 bases between. The germline V gene has CDR1 MGHRA and CDR2 YSYEKL. CDR3 coding DNA: TGCGCCAGCAGCCAAGACGATGACACCTCCTACGAGCAGTACTTC. It codes for CASSQDDDTSYEQYF.

In its sample, this clonotype was seen a few times. The chain links TRBV6-1 to TRBJ1-2; D is undetermined. This CDR3 is built from 14 residues. CDR1 and CDR2 from the germline V gene are MNHNS and SASEGT. With 7 bases removed from V and 7 bases from J, the gap between germline ends came to 19 bases. Written as DNA, the CDR3 is TGTGCCAGCAAGGCGGGGATCGGAGTGGGTGGCTACACCTTC. This codes for CASKAGIGVGGYTF.

The genes are TRBV11-3 and TRBJ1-1, with 7 positions matching TRBD1. Per the germline V gene, CDR1 is SGHNT and CDR2 is YENEEA. V was pared by 5 bases and J by 7 bases, with 7 bases of the junction left unmatched. The CDR3 contains 13 residues. CDR3 sequence: CASSTRQGGEAFF. CDR3 coding DNA: TGTGCCAGCAGCACCAGACAGGGCGGTGAAGCTTTCTTT.

The genes are TRBV28 and TRBJ2-3; 14 bases map to TRBD2. Unmatched junction bases numbered 4, after V lost 6 bases and J lost 2 bases. Germline V gene sequence: CDR1 MDHEN, CDR2 SYDVKM. This CDR3 is 16 amino acids long. The CDR3 sequence is CASSGLAGGPTDTQYF. The DNA of the CDR3 is TGTGCCAGCAGCGGACTAGCGGGGGGCCCCACAGATACGCAGTATTTT.

The genes are TRBV4-2 and TRBJ2-7, with a weak D call TRBD2 (5 bases). The CDR3 length is 15 residues. Trimming pared 4 bases from V and 6 bases from J, leaving 19 bases between. From germline, CDR1 is LGHNA and CDR2 YNFKEQ. The CDR3 bases are TGTGCCAGCAGCCCGGAAGGGCCTTCGGCGGGCGAGCAGTACTTC. Translated: CASSPEGPSAGEQYF.

This clonotype was observed a few times. The chain joins TRBV6-2 or TRBV6-3 to TRBJ1-6; TRBD1 is a possible D gene (5 bases). CDR3 length: 14 residues. The germline gives CDR1 MNHEY, CDR2 SVGEGT. V lost 4 bases and J 10 bases, leaving 14 bases between the germline ends. Written as DNA, the CDR3 is TGTGCCAGCAGTTTATCGACAGCCCGATCACCCCTCCACTTT. Translating gives CASSLSTARSPLHF.

This clonotype was counted at least ten times. The chain uses TRBV28 and TRBJ1-5, with D possibly TRBD1 on 5 matching bases. The V end was cut by 8 bases, the J end by 0 bases, with 8 bases between. The germline V gene encodes CDR1 MDHEN and CDR2 SYDVKM. This CDR3 spans 13 amino acids. CDR3 sequence reads: CASEGDSNQPQHF. CDR3 nucleotide sequence: TGTGCCAGCGAAGGGGATAGCAATCAGCCCCAGCATTTT.

This clonotype showed up many times. The chain couples TRBV27 to TRBJ1-6; D call uncertain. This CDR3 contains 14 residues. The V gene lost 0 bases and the J gene lost 8 bases, with 8 bases spanning the gap. Germline V CDR1 and CDR2: MNHEY, SMNVEV (reference sequence). The CDR3 DNA follows: TGTGCCAGCAGTTTATCGTTCCTTTATTCACCCCTCCACTTT. Residues: CASSLSFLYSPLHF.

In its sample, this clonotype was seen many times. The rearrangement links TRBV29-1 to TRBJ1-5; 11 nucleotides agree with TRBD1. The germline CDR1 and CDR2 sequences are SQVTM and ANQGSEA. After removal of 7 bases from V and 6 bases from J, the junction contained 5 bases not matched to a gene. The CDR3 sequence is 13 residues long. This CDR3 is CSAGQGAGQPQHF. CDR3 nucleotides: TGCAGCGCTGGACAGGGGGCCGGTCAGCCCCAGCATTTT.